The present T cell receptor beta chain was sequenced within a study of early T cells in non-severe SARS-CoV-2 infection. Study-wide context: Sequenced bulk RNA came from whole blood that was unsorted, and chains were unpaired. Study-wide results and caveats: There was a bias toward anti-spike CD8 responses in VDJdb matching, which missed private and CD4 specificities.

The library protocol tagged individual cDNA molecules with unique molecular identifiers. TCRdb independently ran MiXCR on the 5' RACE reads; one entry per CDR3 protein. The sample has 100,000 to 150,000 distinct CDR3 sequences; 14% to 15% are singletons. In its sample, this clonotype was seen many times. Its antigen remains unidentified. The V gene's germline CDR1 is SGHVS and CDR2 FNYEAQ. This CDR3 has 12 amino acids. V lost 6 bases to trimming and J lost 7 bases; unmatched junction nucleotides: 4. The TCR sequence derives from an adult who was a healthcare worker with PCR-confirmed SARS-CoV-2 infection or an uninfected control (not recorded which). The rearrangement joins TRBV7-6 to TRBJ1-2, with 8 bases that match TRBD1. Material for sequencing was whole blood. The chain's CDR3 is CASSSGTGGYTF. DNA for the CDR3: TGTGCCAGCAGTAGCGGGACAGGTGGCTACACCTTC.